Presented here are 21 T cell receptor beta chains from one specimen sequenced in a study of metastatic and nonmetastatic thyroid tumors. The entire patient cohort was treatment-naive prior to thyroid surgery. Using MiXCR, TCRdb reanalyzed the PCR reads. Of about 25,000 clones listed, 20% were seen once; the top ten hold about 30%. The sequencing sample was made of blood. Receptors originate from a male donor with papillary thyroid cancer or a benign thyroid nodule (not recorded which). Some clones in this sample may be carry-over from other donors' samples.

At least ten counts were recorded for this clone. The rearrangement uses TRBV19 and TRBJ2-1; possible D gene TRBD1, 5 bases. The length of the CDR3 is 15 residues. V lost 4 bases and J 8 bases, leaving 18 bases between the germline ends. From germline, CDR1 is LNHDA and CDR2 SQIVND (reference sequence). CDR3 in amino acids: CASSNPGLRVHEQFF. In DNA, the CDR3 is TGTGCCAGTAGTAACCCGGGCCTCAGGGTCCATGAGCAGTTCTTC. Looking up the rest from reference TRBV19 and TRBJ2-1 gives the full variable domain: DGGITQSPKYLFRKEGQNVTLSCEQNLNHDAMYWYRQDPGQGLRLIYYSQIVNDFQKGDIAEGYSVSREKKESFPLTVTSAQKNPTAFYLCASSNPGLRVHEQFFGPGTRLTVL.

This clone was counted at least ten times. This rearrangement joins TRBV2 to TRBJ2-1; a weak D match, TRBD2 (6 bases). V lost 4 bases, J lost 7 bases, and 8 bases lay in between. Germline CDR1 SNHLY, CDR2 FYNNEI. The CDR3 runs 12 residues. The CDR3 DNA follows: TGTGCCAGCAGTGGGGACTCGAATGAGCAGTTCTTC. This gives the protein CASSGDSNEQFF.

J is TRBJ2-5 and V is TRBV11-3, with a weak D call TRBD2 (5 bases). The CDR3 loop spans 12 amino acids. Trimming removed 5 bases from V and 5 bases from J, with 9 bases in between. Germline values: CDR1 SGHNT, CDR2 YENEEA. CDR3 bases: TGTGCCAGCAGCCGGGGTCGGGAGACCCAGTACTTC. Translation gives CASSRGRETQYF.

The V and J genes are TRBV11-3 and TRBJ1-1; D not certain. This CDR3 region has 14 residues. The V gene lost 3 bases and the J gene lost 1 base, with 9 bases spanning the gap. Germline CDR1 is SGHNT and CDR2 is YENEEA. The CDR3 region is CASSFGYGNTEAFF. For the CDR3, the DNA is TGTGCCAGCAGCTTCGGGTACGGGAACACTGAAGCTTTCTTT.

This clone was counted at least ten times. The chain couples TRBV20-1 to TRBJ1-2; D is perhaps TRBD1 (6 bases). V lost 5 bases, J lost 8 bases, and 18 bases lay in between. The CDR3 is 13 amino acids. Germline V gene sequence: CDR1 DFQATT, CDR2 SNEGSKA (reference sequence). The CDR3 is CSARQDTDGGYTF. CDR3 nucleotide sequence: TGCAGTGCTCGACAGGACACCGACGGGGGCTACACCTTC.

At least ten counts were recorded for this clone. The rearrangement uses TRBV7-8 and TRBJ2-1; D might be TRBD1 or TRBD2, each matching 5 bases. This CDR3 has 15 amino acids. Trimming stripped 4 bases from V and 6 bases from J, with 16 bases between. Germline V gives CDR1 SGHVS, CDR2 FQNEAQ. The CDR3 region has the DNA TGTGCCAGCAGCTCCCGTAGAGGGCAGGGCAATGAGCAGTTCTTC. Its translation is CASSSRRGQGNEQFF.

This clone was found many times. This sequence joins TRBV5-1 and TRBJ2-2; D may be TRBD1 or TRBD2 (5 bases each). The CDR3 runs to 14 residues. V dropped 4 bases and J dropped 6 bases, with 13 bases sitting between them. The germline gives CDR1 SGHRS, CDR2 YFSETQ. Here the CDR3 reads CASSPVGAAGELFF. The DNA for the CDR3 is TGCGCCAGCAGCCCGGTCGGGGCCGCCGGGGAGCTGTTTTTT.

The sample holds one count of this clone. This chain connects TRBV11-2 to TRBJ2-5; D perhaps matches TRBD2 (6 bases). Germline loops: CDR1 SGHAT, CDR2 FQNNGV. V lost 9 bases and J lost 4, with 18 bases in between. The CDR3 totals 14 residues. The CDR3 DNA reads as TGTGCCAGGTGCTTAGCAGGCGGGACAGAGACCCAGTACTTC. Amino acids: CARCLAGGTETQYF.

This clone occurred many times. A much larger clone differs from this one at a single base, so this may be a read error. The chain uses TRBV30 and TRBJ2-7, with 8 positions matching TRBD2. With V trimmed by 2 bases and J by 7 bases, 4 bases remained unmatched. CDR1 GTSNPN and CDR2 SVGIG come from the germline V gene (reference sequence). The CDR3 length is 12 residues. CDR3 nucleotides: TGTGCCTGGAGTACCATAGCGGGGGAGCAGTACTTC. This sequence encodes CAWSTIAGEQYF.

This clone has ten or more counts. The chain carries TRBV20-1 and TRBJ2-3, with D unclear. V lost 2 bases and J lost 0, with 9 bases in between. CDR1 is DFQATT, CDR2 SNEGSKA, per germline (reference sequence). The CDR3 covers 14 residues. CDR3 sequence reads: CSARFLYSTDTQYF. Written as DNA, the CDR3 is TGCAGTGCTAGATTTCTCTATAGCACAGATACGCAGTATTTT.

This clone came up many times. The rearrangement links TRBV6-1 to TRBJ2-7; D tentatively reads TRBD1 or TRBD2 (5 bases each). The CDR3 sequence is 13 residues long. The V gene's germline CDR1 is MNHNS and CDR2 SASEGT. The V and J ends lost 11 bases and 2 bases respectively, with 16 bases between them. The CDR3 spells CASSLGVTYEQYF. In nucleotides, the CDR3 is TGTGCCTCCTCCCTGGGGGTAACCTACGAGCAGTACTTC.

This clone was picked up many times. The chain joins TRBV10-3 to TRBJ2-1, with D uncertain. Trimming removed 4 bases at V and 1 base at J, with 5 bases between. CDR3 length: 13 amino acids. Germline CDR1 ENHRY, CDR2 SYGVKD. CDR3 amino acids: CAISGGSYNEQFF. DNA of the CDR3: TGTGCCATCAGTGGGGGTTCCTACAATGAGCAGTTCTTC.

This clone occurred many times. The V gene is TRBV4-3, the J gene TRBJ1-6; no firm D call. This CDR3 spans 13 amino acids. Germline loops: CDR1 LGHNA, CDR2 YSLEER. With 3 bases removed from V and 7 bases from J, the gap between germline ends came to 7 bases. As DNA, the CDR3 is TGCGCCAGCAGCCACCTGGGGAATTCACCCCTCCACTTT. Translation gives CASSHLGNSPLHF.

This clone was observed many times. Other DNA sequences of this sample code for an identical CDR3. The V call is TRBV2, the J call TRBJ1-1, with D possibly TRBD1 on 6 matching bases. The germline V and J ends were trimmed by 6 bases and 4 bases, with 15 bases remaining between them. Germline CDR1 and CDR2: SNHLY and FYNNEI. The CDR3 runs to 14 residues. The CDR3 DNA sequence: TGTGCCAGCAGGAGGGGGGGGGGGAGCACTGAAGCTTTCTTT. Its translation: CASRRGGGSTEAFF. Full variable domain (rest looked up from reference TRBV2 and TRBJ1-1): EPEVTQTPSHQVTQMGQEVILRCVPISNHLYFYWYRQILGQKVEFLVSFYNNEISEKSEIFDDQFSVERPDGSNFTLKIRSTKLEDSAMYFCASRRGGGSTEAFFGQGTRLTVV.

About this clone: Because it lacks the conserved phenylalanine or tryptophan at the end, this CDR3 is likely a read error. The chain uses TRBV20-1 and TRBJ1-2, with a weak D call TRBD1 (5 bases). The V gene lost 6 bases and the J gene lost 3 bases, with 17 bases spanning the gap. Germline CDR1 and CDR2: DFQATT and SNEGSKA (reference sequence). This CDR3 comprises 14 residues. CDR3 in DNA: TGCAGTGCCCCGTCTGGGGACGGACACTATGGCTACACCGTC. As protein: CSAPSGDGHYGYTV.

This clone came up many times. The chain employs TRBV30 and TRBJ1-5, with 9 bases lining up with TRBD1. Losses at the gene ends were 5 bases for V and 3 bases for J; bases not matched to a gene: 8. Looked up from germline, CDR1 is GTSNPN and CDR2 is SVGIG (reference sequence). The CDR3 has 15 amino acids. The CDR3 is CAWHPGQGINQPQHF. Here the CDR3 DNA reads TGTGCCTGGCATCCGGGACAGGGCATCAATCAGCCCCAGCATTTT. Using reference TRBV30 and TRBJ1-5 for the parts outside the CDR3, the full variable domain is SQTIHQWPATLVQPVGSPLSLECTVEGTSNPNLYWYRQAAGRGLQLLFYSVGIGQISSEVPQNLSASRPQDRQFILSSKKLLLSDSGFYLCAWHPGQGINQPQHFGDGTRLSIL.

This clone was detected ten times or more. The J gene is TRBJ1-2, the V gene TRBV20-1; the D gene is possibly TRBD1 (6 bases). This CDR3 has 15 residues. V lost 4 bases and J 3 bases, leaving 18 bases between the germline ends. Germline lookup yields CDR1 DFQATT and CDR2 SNEGSKA (reference sequence). The CDR3: CSAKTEGGGYYGYTF. The CDR3 DNA follows: TGCAGTGCTAAGACCGAGGGGGGCGGTTACTATGGCTACACCTTC.

V gene TRBV28 combines with J gene TRBJ1-6; TRBD1 aligns across 7 bases. V shed 6 bases, J shed 7 bases, and the junction held 9 bases outside the gene matches. This CDR3 is built from 15 residues. The germline CDR1 and CDR2 sequences are MDHEN and SYDVKM. The CDR3 loop reads CASRGTEPTNSPLHF. CDR3 nucleotides: TGTGCCAGCAGGGGGACAGAACCAACCAATTCACCCCTCCACTTT.

The chain carries TRBV18 and TRBJ1-1, with 10 bases aligning to TRBD1. Germline V gene sequence: CDR1 KGHSH, CDR2 LQKENI. V lost 6 bases and J lost 5; bases outside the gene matches: 9. CDR3 length: 15 residues. CDR3 sequence: CASSHDRGRKTEAFF. The CDR3 DNA follows: TGTGCCAGCTCCCACGACAGGGGGCGGAAGACTGAAGCTTTCTTT.

This sequence joins TRBV5-1 and TRBJ2-5, with D perhaps TRBD1 (5 bases). V was pared by 0 bases and J by 5 bases, with 11 bases between. CDR1 is SGHRS, CDR2 YFSETQ, per germline. There are 14 residues in the CDR3. CDR3 residues: CASSLGGRAETQYF. CDR3 nucleotides: TGCGCCAGCAGCTTGGGTGGCAGGGCGGAGACCCAGTACTTC.

This clone was seen ten or more times. Other DNA sequences in the same sample also yield this CDR3. The gene calls are TRBV9 and TRBJ2-2; 10 bases agree with TRBD1. Trimming at V came to 4 bases and at J to 7 bases, leaving 7 bases not matched to a gene. The CDR3 extends over 15 amino acids. CDR1 is SGDLS and CDR2 is YYNGEE in the germline V gene. This CDR3 reads CASSSRDRGIGELFF. The CDR3 DNA reads TGTGCCAGCAGCTCCCGGGACAGGGGAATCGGGGAGCTGTTTTTT.